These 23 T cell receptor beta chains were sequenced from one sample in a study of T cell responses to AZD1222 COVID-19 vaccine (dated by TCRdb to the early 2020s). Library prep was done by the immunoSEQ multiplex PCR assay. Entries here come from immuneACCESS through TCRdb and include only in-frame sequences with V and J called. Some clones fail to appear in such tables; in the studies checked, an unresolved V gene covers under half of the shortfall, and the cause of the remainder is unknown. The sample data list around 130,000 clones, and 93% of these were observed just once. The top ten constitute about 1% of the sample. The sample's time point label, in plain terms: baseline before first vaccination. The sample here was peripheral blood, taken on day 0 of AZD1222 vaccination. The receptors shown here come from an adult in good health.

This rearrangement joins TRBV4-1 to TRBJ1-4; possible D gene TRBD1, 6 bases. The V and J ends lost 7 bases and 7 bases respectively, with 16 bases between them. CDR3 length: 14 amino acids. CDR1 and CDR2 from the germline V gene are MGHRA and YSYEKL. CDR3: CASNIRGGPEKLFF. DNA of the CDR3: TGCGCCAGCAATATACGAGGGGGGCCTGAAAAACTGTTTTTT.

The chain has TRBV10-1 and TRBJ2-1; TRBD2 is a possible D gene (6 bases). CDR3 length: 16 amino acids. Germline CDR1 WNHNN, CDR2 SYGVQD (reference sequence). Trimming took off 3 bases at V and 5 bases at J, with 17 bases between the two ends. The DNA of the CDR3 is TGCGCCAGCAGTGACCTAGCGAGGACTCCGAACAATGAGCAGTTCTTC. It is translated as CASSDLARTPNNEQFF.

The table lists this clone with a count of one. The CDR3: CASSLGQPNTGELFF. CDR3 sequence (DNA): TGCGCCAGCAGCCTAGGACAGCCGAACACCGGGGAGCTGTTTTTT. The gene calls are TRBV4-1 and TRBJ2-2, with D possibly matching TRBD1 (6 bases). The CDR3 sequence is 15 residues long. V was trimmed by 4 bases and J by 0 bases, leaving 9 bases between them. The germline CDR1 and CDR2 sequences are MGHRA and YSYEKL.

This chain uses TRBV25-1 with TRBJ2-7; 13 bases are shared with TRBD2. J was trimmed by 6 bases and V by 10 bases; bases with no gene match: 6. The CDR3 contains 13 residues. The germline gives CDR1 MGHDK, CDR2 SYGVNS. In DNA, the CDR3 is TGTGCCACTTCGGGACTAGCGGGGAGCGAGCAGTACTTC. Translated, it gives CATSGLAGSEQYF.

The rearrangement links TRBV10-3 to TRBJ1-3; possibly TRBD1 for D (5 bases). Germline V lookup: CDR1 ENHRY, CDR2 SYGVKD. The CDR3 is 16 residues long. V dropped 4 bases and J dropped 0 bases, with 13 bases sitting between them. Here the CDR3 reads CAISGAKGRSGNTIYF. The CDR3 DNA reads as TGTGCCATCAGTGGGGCCAAGGGACGCTCTGGAAACACCATATATTTT.

As DNA, the CDR3 is TGTGCCAGCTCACGCGGGACAGGGCTCAATCAGCCCCAGCATTTT. Its translation is CASSRGTGLNQPQHF. The rearrangement uses TRBV18 and TRBJ1-5; 9 bases fit TRBD1. CDR3 length: 15 residues. Per the germline V gene, CDR1 is KGHSH and CDR2 is LQKENI. Trimming cost V 4 bases and J 3 bases; bases outside gene matches: 4.

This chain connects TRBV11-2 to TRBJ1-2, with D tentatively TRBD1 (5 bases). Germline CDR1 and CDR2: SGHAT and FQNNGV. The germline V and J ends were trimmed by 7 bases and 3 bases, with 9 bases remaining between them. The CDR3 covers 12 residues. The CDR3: CASTPTDYGYTF. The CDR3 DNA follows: TGTGCCAGCACCCCGACAGACTATGGCTACACCTTC.

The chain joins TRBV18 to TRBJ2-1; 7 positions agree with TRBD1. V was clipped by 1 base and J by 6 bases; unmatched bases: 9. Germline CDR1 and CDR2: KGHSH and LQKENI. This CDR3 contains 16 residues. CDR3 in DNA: TGTGCCAGCTCACCACTACCCCCCACAGGGGTCAATGAGCAGTTCTTC. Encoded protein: CASSPLPPTGVNEQFF.

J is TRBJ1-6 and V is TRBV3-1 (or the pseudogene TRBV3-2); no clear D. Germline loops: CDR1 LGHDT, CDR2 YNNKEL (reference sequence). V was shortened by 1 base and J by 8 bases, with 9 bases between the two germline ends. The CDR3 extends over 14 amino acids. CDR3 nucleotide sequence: TGTGCCAGCAGCCAAGCAGGTGACCATTCACCCCTCCACTTT. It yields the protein CASSQAGDHSPLHF.

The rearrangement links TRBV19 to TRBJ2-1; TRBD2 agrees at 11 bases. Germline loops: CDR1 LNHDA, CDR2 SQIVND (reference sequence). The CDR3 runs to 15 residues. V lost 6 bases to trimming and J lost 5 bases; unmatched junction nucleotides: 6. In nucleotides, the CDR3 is TGTGCCAGTAGCTGGACTAGCGGGTCGCACAATGAGCAGTTCTTC. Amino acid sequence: CASSWTSGSHNEQFF.

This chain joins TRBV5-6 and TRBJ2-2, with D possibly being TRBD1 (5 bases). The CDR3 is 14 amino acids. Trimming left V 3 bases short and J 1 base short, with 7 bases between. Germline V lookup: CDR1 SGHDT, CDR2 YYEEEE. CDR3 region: CASSWTKNTGELFF. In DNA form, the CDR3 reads TGTGCCAGCAGCTGGACAAAGAACACCGGGGAGCTGTTTTTT.

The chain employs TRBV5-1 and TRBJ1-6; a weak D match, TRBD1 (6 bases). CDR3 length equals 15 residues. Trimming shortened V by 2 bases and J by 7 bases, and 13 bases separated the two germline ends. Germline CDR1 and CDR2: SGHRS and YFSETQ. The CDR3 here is CASSFQGPQNSPLHF. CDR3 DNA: TGCGCCAGCAGCTTCCAGGGGCCTCAAAATTCACCCCTCCACTTT.

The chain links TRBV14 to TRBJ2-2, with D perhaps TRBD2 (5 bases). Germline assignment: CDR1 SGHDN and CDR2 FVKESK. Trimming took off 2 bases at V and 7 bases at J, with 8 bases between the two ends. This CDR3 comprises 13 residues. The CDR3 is CASSQWSGGELFF. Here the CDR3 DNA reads TGTGCCAGCAGCCAATGGAGCGGCGGGGAGCTGTTTTTT. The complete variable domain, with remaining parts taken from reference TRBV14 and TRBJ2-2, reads EAGVTQFPSHSVIEKGQTVTLRCDPISGHDNLYWYRRVMGKEIKFLLHFVKESKQDESGMPNNRFLAERTGGTYSTLKVQPAELEDSGVYFCASSQWSGGELFFGEGSRLTVL.

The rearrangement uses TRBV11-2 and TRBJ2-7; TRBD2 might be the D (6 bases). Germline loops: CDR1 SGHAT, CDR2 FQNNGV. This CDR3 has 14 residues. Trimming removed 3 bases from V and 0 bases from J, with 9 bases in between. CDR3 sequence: CASSLRGRSYEQYF. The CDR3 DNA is TGTGCCAGCAGCTTGCGGGGTCGCTCCTACGAGCAGTACTTC.

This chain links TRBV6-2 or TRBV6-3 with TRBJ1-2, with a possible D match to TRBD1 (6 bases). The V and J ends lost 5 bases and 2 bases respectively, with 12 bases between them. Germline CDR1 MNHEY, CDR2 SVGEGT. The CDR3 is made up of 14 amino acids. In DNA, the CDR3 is TGTGCCAGCAGTCCCCTAAGGGGGAACTATGGCTACACCTTC. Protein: CASSPLRGNYGYTF.

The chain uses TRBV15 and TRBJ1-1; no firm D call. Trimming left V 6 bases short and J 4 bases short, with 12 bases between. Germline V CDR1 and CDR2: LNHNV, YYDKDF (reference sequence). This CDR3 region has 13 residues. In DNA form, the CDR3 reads TGTGCCACCAGAACGTATGAAGGCACTGAAGCTTTCTTT. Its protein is CATRTYEGTEAFF.

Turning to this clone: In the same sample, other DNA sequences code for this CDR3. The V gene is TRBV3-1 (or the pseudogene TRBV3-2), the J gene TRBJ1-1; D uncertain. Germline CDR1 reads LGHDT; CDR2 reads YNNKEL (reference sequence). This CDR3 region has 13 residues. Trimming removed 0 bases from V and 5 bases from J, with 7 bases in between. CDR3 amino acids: CASSQEGGTEAFF. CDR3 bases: TGTGCCAGCAGCCAAGAGGGAGGAACTGAAGCTTTCTTT.

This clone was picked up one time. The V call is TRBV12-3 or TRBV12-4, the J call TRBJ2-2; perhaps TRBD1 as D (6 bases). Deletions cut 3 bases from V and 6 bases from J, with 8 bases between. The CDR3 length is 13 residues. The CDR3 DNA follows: TGTGCCAGCAGTTTCGAGGGGGCCGGGGAGCTGTTTTTT. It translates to CASSFEGAGELFF.

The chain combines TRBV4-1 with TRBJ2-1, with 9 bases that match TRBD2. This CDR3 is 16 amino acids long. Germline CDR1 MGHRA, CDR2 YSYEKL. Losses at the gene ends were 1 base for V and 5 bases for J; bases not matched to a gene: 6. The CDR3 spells CASSQVGRGGHNEQFF. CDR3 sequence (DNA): TGCGCCAGCAGCCAAGTTGGGCGGGGGGGCCACAATGAGCAGTTCTTC.

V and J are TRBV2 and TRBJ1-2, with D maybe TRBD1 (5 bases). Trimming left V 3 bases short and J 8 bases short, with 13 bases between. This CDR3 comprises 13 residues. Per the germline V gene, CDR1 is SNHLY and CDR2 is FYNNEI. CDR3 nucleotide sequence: TGTGCCAGCAGTGAGCCTCGGGGGGTAGGCTACACCTTC. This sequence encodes CASSEPRGVGYTF.

The CDR3 coding sequence is TGTGCCAGCAACGGGTTAAACACCGGGGAGCTGTTTTTT. Residues: CASNGLNTGELFF. The rearrangement uses TRBV6-5 and TRBJ2-2; D ambiguous. CDR1 and CDR2 from the germline V gene are MNHEY and SVGAGI. Trimming cost V 7 bases and J 2 bases, with 8 bases left between them. This CDR3 has 13 amino acids.

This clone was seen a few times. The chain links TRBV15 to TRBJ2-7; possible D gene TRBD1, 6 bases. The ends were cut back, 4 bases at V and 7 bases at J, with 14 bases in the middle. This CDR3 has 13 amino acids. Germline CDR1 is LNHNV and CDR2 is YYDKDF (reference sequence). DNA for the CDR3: TGTGCCACCAGCAAAGGGACACCGGAGGAGCAGTACTTC. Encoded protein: CATSKGTPEEQYF. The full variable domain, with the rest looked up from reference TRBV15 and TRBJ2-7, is DAMVIQNPRYQVTQFGKPVTLSCSQTLNHNVMYWYQQKSSQAPKLLFHYYDKDFNNEADTPDNFQSRRPNTSFCFLDIRSPGLGDTAMYLCATSKGTPEEQYFGPGTRLTVT.

This CDR3 reads CSASPGGAYEQYF. CDR3 DNA sequence: TGCAGTGCTAGTCCAGGGGGAGCCTACGAGCAGTACTTC. V usage is TRBV20-1 and J usage is TRBJ2-7, with 7 bases fitting TRBD1. The V gene's germline CDR1 is DFQATT and CDR2 SNEGSKA (reference sequence). This CDR3 comprises 13 residues. The V and J ends lost 3 bases and 2 bases, in that order; junction bases with no gene match: 4.